This T cell receptor (beta chain) derives from a study of shared clonotypes between healthy human individuals. Study-wide context: CD4 naive cells filled three plates per donor, CD4 memory three, CD8 naive two and CD8 memory one.

Sequenced by immunoSEQ multiplex PCR; TCRdb stores in-frame clones only, minus some. The sample has about 750,000 clones, more than 85% seen once. Overall study results and limits: Only blood underwent sampling, and tissue repertoires likely differ. It was the non-shared clonotypes that had lower generation probabilities than clonotypes shared by all four donors.

Naive CD8 cells comprised CD45RO-negative, CCR7-positively selected cells, excluding terminally differentiated effector memory CD45RA+ cells. Germline CDR1 is SQVTM and CDR2 is ANQGSEA. CDR3 size: 13 residues. Trimming took off 4 bases at V and 4 bases at J, with 11 bases between the two ends. As concerns this clone: Its antigen remains unknown.

Sample: naive CD8+ T cells sorted from blood. The TCR sequence derives from a young man in good health. The chain couples TRBV29-1 to TRBJ2-1, with D possibly TRBD2 on 5 matching bases. For the CDR3, the DNA is TGCAGCGTTGTAGCGCCAACTTACAATGAGCAGTTCTTC. Protein sequence: CSVVAPTYNEQFF.